The 29 T cell receptor beta chains below come from one sample, sequenced in a study of shared clonotypes between healthy human individuals. Assay: immunoSEQ multiplex PCR; the TCRdb copy retains only in-frame clones and omits some. The data show 2.3 million or so clones, more than 80% seen once. The sample was naive CD4+ T cells from PBMCs. Stated subset: CD45RA+ positively selected. Receptors originate from a man aged 18 to 29 in good health. Some clones in this sample may be carry-over from other donors' samples.

CDR3 region: CASSDTRATNEKLFF. The CDR3 DNA sequence: TGCGCCAGCAGCGATACCAGGGCAACTAATGAAAAACTGTTTTTT. The genes are TRBV5-1 and TRBJ1-4; tentatively, D is TRBD1 (5 bases). The CDR3 loop spans 15 amino acids. The germline V gene encodes CDR1 SGHRS and CDR2 YFSETQ. Trimming left V 4 bases short and J 0 bases short, with 10 bases between.

This clone is a singleton in its sample. The chain links TRBV5-4 to TRBJ1-1; D is perhaps TRBD1 (6 bases). CDR1 and CDR2 (germline): SGHNT, YYREEE (reference sequence). The CDR3 contains 13 residues. Deletions cut 4 bases from V and 8 bases from J, with 15 bases between. The CDR3 region has the DNA TGTGCCAGCAGCATAGGGGGAGTTACGGAAGCTTTCTTT. This translates into CASSIGGVTEAFF.

The chain employs TRBV5-6 and TRBJ2-7; the match to TRBD2 covers 7 bases. Per the germline V gene, CDR1 is SGHDT and CDR2 is YYEEEE. The V gene end was trimmed by 1 base and the J gene end by 3 bases; junction bases not matched to a gene: 10. CDR3 length: 16 amino acids. The CDR3 DNA reads TGTGCCAGCAGCTTGTTTAGGGCGGGAGATAGCTACGAGCAGTACTTC. It is translated as CASSLFRAGDSYEQYF.

The CDR3: CASNRLGEKLFF. In nucleotides, the CDR3 is TGTGCCAGCAACCGTTTGGGTGAAAAACTGTTTTTT. The chain is built from TRBV28 and TRBJ1-4; D is uncertain. V lost 7 bases and J 7 bases, leaving 10 bases between the germline ends. Germline values: CDR1 MDHEN, CDR2 SYDVKM. This CDR3 region has 12 residues.

The rearrangement joins TRBV11-2 to TRBJ2-3; D might be TRBD1 (6 bases). The CDR3 sequence is 17 residues long. The ends were cut back, 2 bases at V and 0 bases at J, with 15 bases in the middle. CDR1 and CDR2 from the germline V gene are SGHAT and FQNNGV. The CDR3 bases are TGTGCCAGCAGCTTAAGGACAGCGTCCCTTAGCACAGATACGCAGTATTTT. Protein sequence: CASSLRTASLSTDTQYF. The full variable domain, its missing parts supplied by reference TRBV11-2 and TRBJ2-3, is EAGVAQSPRYKIIEKRQSVAFWCNPISGHATLYWYQQILGQGPKLLIQFQNNGVVDDSQLPKDRFSAERLKGVDSTLKIQPAKLEDSAVYLCASSLRTASLSTDTQYFGPGTRLTVL.

This rearrangement joins TRBV5-6 to TRBJ1-2; TRBD1 matches at 9 bases. Germline CDR1 is SGHDT and CDR2 is YYEEEE. This CDR3 has 15 residues. The V and J ends lost 1 base and 7 bases, in that order; junction bases with no gene match: 8. CDR3 DNA: TGTGCCAGCAGCTTGTACGGACAGGGGTTCGGTGGCTACACCTTC. Residues: CASSLYGQGFGGYTF. Using reference TRBV5-6 and TRBJ1-2 for the parts outside the CDR3, the full variable domain is DAGVTQSPTHLIKTRGQQVTLRCSPKSGHDTVSWYQQALGQGPQFIFQYYEEEERQRGNFPDRFSGHQFPNYSSELNVNALLLGDSALYLCASSLYGQGFGGYTFGSGTRLTVV.

V and J are TRBV4-1 and TRBJ2-1, with a possible D match to TRBD2 (6 bases). From germline, CDR1 is MGHRA and CDR2 YSYEKL. V was clipped by 4 bases and J by 2 bases, with 12 bases between them. This CDR3 is 15 amino acids long. CDR3 residues: CASSLGLLPYNEQFF. The CDR3, as DNA: TGCGCCAGCAGCCTGGGACTTCTCCCCTACAATGAGCAGTTCTTC.

This clone was detected a few times. The chain carries TRBV7-8 and TRBJ2-1; the D is unclear. V dropped 4 bases and J dropped 0 bases, with 16 bases sitting between them. The germline V gene encodes CDR1 SGHVS and CDR2 FQNEAQ. The CDR3 runs to 17 residues. The CDR3 spells CASSSTFWTSSYNEQFF. The CDR3 DNA reads TGTGCCAGCAGCTCCACCTTTTGGACCAGCTCCTACAATGAGCAGTTCTTC.

The chain is built from TRBV30 and TRBJ1-2; a possible D gene is TRBD1 (6 bases). Germline lookup yields CDR1 GTSNPN and CDR2 SVGIG (reference sequence). CDR3 length equals 14 residues. Trimming removed 4 bases from V and 4 bases from J, with 16 bases in between. CDR3 bases: TGTGCCTGGACCACCAGGGGACCTTCCTATGGCTACACCTTC. Its protein is CAWTTRGPSYGYTF.

This clone showed up just a few times. The V and J genes are TRBV7-9 and TRBJ1-1, with D perhaps TRBD1 (6 bases). V was pared by 5 bases and J by 6 bases, with 13 bases between. CDR1 is SEHNR, CDR2 FQNEAQ, per germline (reference sequence). The CDR3 consists of 13 residues. The CDR3 region is CASSQGFQAEAFF. The CDR3 DNA reads as TGTGCCAGCAGCCAGGGGTTTCAGGCTGAAGCTTTCTTT.

V usage is TRBV4-3 and J usage is TRBJ2-2; no firm D call. Trimming stripped 0 bases from V and 0 bases from J, with 11 bases between. The CDR3 spans 17 residues. The germline V gene encodes CDR1 LGHNA and CDR2 YSLEER. The CDR3 sequence: CASSQDKSFPNTGELFF. The CDR3 nucleotides are TGCGCCAGCAGCCAAGATAAAAGCTTCCCGAACACCGGGGAGCTGTTTTTT.

V usage is TRBV15 and J usage is TRBJ1-5; tentatively, D is TRBD1 (5 bases). Trimming took off 0 bases at V and 0 bases at J, with 15 bases between the two ends. CDR1 and CDR2 from the germline V gene are LNHNV and YYDKDF (reference sequence). This CDR3 has 18 amino acids. The CDR3 DNA reads as TGTGCCACCAGCAGAGATGCCCTTCGGGACTATAGCAATCAGCCCCAGCATTTT. Translating gives CATSRDALRDYSNQPQHF.

On this clone: Other DNA sequences in this specimen translate into the identical CDR3. The chain has TRBV29-1 and TRBJ2-3, with unresolved D. Germline V gene lookup returns CDR1 SQVTM and CDR2 ANQGSEA. Trimming took 3 bases from V and 1 from J, leaving 5 bases between them. The CDR3 is 12 residues long. This CDR3 is CSVDPGTDTQYF. The CDR3 bases are TGCAGCGTTGACCCAGGCACAGATACGCAGTATTTT.

In its sample, this clone was seen once. The gene calls are TRBV7-2 and TRBJ2-2; 11 bases agree with TRBD2. V shed 5 bases, J shed 6 bases, and the junction held 17 bases outside the gene matches. The CDR3 is 19 residues long. Germline CDR1 and CDR2: SGHTA and FQGNSA. CDR3 loop: CASSLGQGLAGGRAGELFF. CDR3 nucleotides: TGTGCCAGCAGCCTGGGGCAGGGCCTAGCGGGAGGTCGAGCCGGGGAGCTGTTTTTT.

This chain uses TRBV10-3 with TRBJ2-2; no firm D call. V lost 5 bases to trimming and J lost 0 bases, with 13 bases between them. In germline, CDR1 is ENHRY, CDR2 SYGVKD. The CDR3 spans 16 residues. CDR3 amino acids: CAISFTVLSNTGELFF. CDR3 nucleotide sequence: TGTGCCATCAGTTTCACGGTCCTTTCGAACACCGGGGAGCTGTTTTTT.

The rearrangement joins TRBV5-6 to TRBJ2-5; D is ambiguous. Germline loops: CDR1 SGHDT, CDR2 YYEEEE. This CDR3 has 15 amino acids. Trimming took 1 base from V and 4 from J, leaving 14 bases between them. The CDR3 DNA reads as TGTGCCAGCAGCTTGATCGGCCCCGCCGTAGAGACCCAGTACTTC. Protein product: CASSLIGPAVETQYF.

J is TRBJ2-1 and V is TRBV28; tentatively, D is TRBD1 (5 bases). Deletions cut 5 bases from V and 2 bases from J, with 16 bases between. Looked up from germline, CDR1 is MDHEN and CDR2 is SYDVKM. This CDR3 has 16 residues. CDR3 DNA: TGTGCCAGCAGTGAACGCAGGGCATACACCTACAATGAGCAGTTCTTC. This translates into CASSERRAYTYNEQFF.

The rearrangement links TRBV30 to TRBJ1-2, with D possibly TRBD1 on 5 matching bases. This CDR3 region has 16 residues. V shed 4 bases and J shed 6 bases, with 24 bases lying between them. Germline V lookup: CDR1 GTSNPN, CDR2 SVGIG (reference sequence). CDR3 amino acids: CAWTHPTGPGPHGYTF. DNA of the CDR3: TGTGCCTGGACCCACCCGACCGGTCCGGGGCCCCATGGCTACACCTTC.

The chain employs TRBV10-3 and TRBJ2-6; D gene unclear. The V gene's germline CDR1 is ENHRY and CDR2 SYGVKD. V dropped 2 bases and J dropped 0 bases, with 8 bases sitting between them. CDR3 size: 16 residues. The CDR3 spells CAISEHVASGANVLTF. Written as DNA, the CDR3 is TGTGCCATCAGTGAGCACGTGGCCTCTGGGGCCAACGTCCTGACTTTC.

This sequence joins TRBV19 and TRBJ2-3; 11 nucleotides match TRBD2. This CDR3 region has 18 residues. Trimming at V came to 0 bases and at J to 3 bases, leaving 8 bases not matched to a gene. Germline CDR1 LNHDA, CDR2 SQIVND (reference sequence). The DNA for the CDR3 is TGTGCCAGTAGTATAGAAACCTTAGCGGGAGGGCCGACAGATACGCAGTATTTT. Translation gives CASSIETLAGGPTDTQYF.

The rearrangement links TRBV15 to TRBJ2-1, with 12 bases matching TRBD2. V lost 3 bases, J lost 3 bases, and 6 bases stayed unmatched. Looked up from germline, CDR1 is LNHNV and CDR2 is YYDKDF (reference sequence). CDR3 length: 17 residues. This CDR3 is CATSRGRTSGDYNEQFF. DNA of the CDR3: TGTGCCACCAGCAGGGGAAGGACTAGCGGGGACTACAATGAGCAGTTCTTC.

This chain connects TRBV5-1 to TRBJ1-1; no definite D call. Germline CDR1 is SGHRS and CDR2 is YFSETQ. The CDR3 loop spans 15 amino acids. The V end was cut by 1 base, the J end by 1 base, with 11 bases between. The CDR3 loop reads CASSLISYQNTEAFF. The CDR3 coding sequence is TGCGCCAGCAGCTTGATATCTTACCAGAACACTGAAGCTTTCTTT.

The chain links TRBV18 to TRBJ1-2; no clear D gene. V was pared by 3 bases and J by 9 bases, with 14 bases between. Looked up from germline, CDR1 is KGHSH and CDR2 is LQKENI. The CDR3 extends over 13 amino acids. The CDR3 loop reads CASSPPDGLSYTF. The CDR3 coding sequence is TGTGCCAGCTCACCCCCCGACGGGCTCAGCTACACCTTC.

This clone has a single count. This chain joins TRBV4-1 and TRBJ2-1, with 7 bases matching TRBD2. Germline CDR1 is MGHRA and CDR2 is YSYEKL. Germline trimming cut 1 base from V and 1 base from J; bases unmatched to any gene: 4. CDR3 size: 16 residues. The CDR3 coding sequence is TGCGCCAGCAGCCAAGTCGGGGGAGGGTCCTACAATGAGCAGTTCTTC. Translating it yields CASSQVGGGSYNEQFF.

The CDR3 loop is CATSRDLQGRSYEQYF. The CDR3, as DNA: TGTGCCACCAGCAGAGATTTGCAGGGGCGATCCTACGAGCAGTACTTC. The gene calls are TRBV15 and TRBJ2-7, with a tentative D call TRBD1 (6 bases). CDR1 and CDR2 from the germline V gene are LNHNV and YYDKDF (reference sequence). The CDR3 is made up of 16 amino acids. Trimming stripped 0 bases from V and 1 base from J, with 13 bases between.

V usage is TRBV27 and J usage is TRBJ1-1; no firm D call. Looked up from germline, CDR1 is MNHEY and CDR2 is SMNVEV (reference sequence). Trimming left V 0 bases short and J 4 bases short, with 9 bases between. This CDR3 spans 14 amino acids. The CDR3 sequence is CASSLSSSPTEAFF. The CDR3 region has the DNA TGTGCCAGCAGTTTATCAAGCAGTCCCACTGAAGCTTTCTTT.

The chain has TRBV30 and TRBJ2-2; possible D gene TRBD1, 7 bases. CDR3 length: 15 residues. The germline gives CDR1 GTSNPN, CDR2 SVGIG (reference sequence). The V end lost 3 bases, the J end lost 6 bases, and 17 bases lay between the germline ends. CDR3 amino acids: CAWRGAAGGPGELFF. CDR3 bases: TGTGCCTGGAGAGGGGCGGCAGGGGGGCCCGGGGAGCTGTTTTTT.

The chain links TRBV28 to TRBJ1-2, with D perhaps TRBD1 (6 bases). V dropped 6 bases and J dropped 0 bases, with 14 bases sitting between them. This CDR3 region has 15 residues. Germline CDR1 MDHEN, CDR2 SYDVKM. The CDR3 region is CASRTTGNSNYGYTF. The CDR3 coding sequence is TGTGCCAGCAGAACCACAGGGAACTCTAACTATGGCTACACCTTC.

This chain connects TRBV28 to TRBJ1-5; 7 bases match TRBD1. V was pared by 8 bases and J by 0 bases, with 10 bases of the junction left unmatched. Germline-derived CDR1 and CDR2 are MDHEN and SYDVKM. There are 16 residues in the CDR3. Here the CDR3 DNA reads TGTGCCAGCGGCTCTACAGGGGCTTATAGCAATCAGCCCCAGCATTTT. Its translation: CASGSTGAYSNQPQHF. Drawing the rest from reference TRBV28 and TRBJ1-5, the complete variable domain is DVKVTQSSRYLVKRTGEKVFLECVQDMDHENMFWYRQDPGLGLRLIYFSYDVKMKEKGDIPEGYSVSREKKERFSLILESASTNQTSMYLCASGSTGAYSNQPQHFGDGTRLSIL.